This entry concerns a single T cell receptor beta chain. At one of its ends the junction is not consistent with the germline gene, which may arise from a read error. These data come from a study of T-cell reconstitution after alpha-beta-depleted transplantation in children. Preparation of the TCRbeta library used unique molecular identifiers. Using its own MiXCR run on the PCR reads, TCRdb lists one record per CDR3 protein. The sample yields around 500,000 distinct CDR3 sequences, more than 20% seen once. The clonotype originates from a boy younger than two who had a stem cell transplant for acute myeloid leukemia, so the T cells may come from the graft donor. The material sequenced was PBMCs, mostly from graft donor cells, taken 360 days after TCRalphabeta/CD19-depleted stem cell transplant.

CDR3 in amino acids: CSARDHQLADEQYF. CDR3 nucleotides: TGCAGCGCTAGAGATCACCAACTAGCAGACGAGCAGTACTTC. This chain links TRBV20-1 with TRBJ2-7; D might be TRBD2 (6 bases). Germline V gives CDR1 DFQATT, CDR2 SNEGSKA (reference sequence). The CDR3 has 14 residues.